The clone carrying this TCR beta chain was picked up many times. The sample belongs to a study of regulatory T cells in long-lasting Graves disease. Germline trimming cut 4 bases from V and 5 bases from J; bases unmatched to any gene: 5. Germline-derived CDR1 and CDR2 are MDHEN and SYDVKM. The CDR3 runs 13 residues. The time point: newly diagnosed GD, antithyroid drugs for less than 3 months. RNA extracted from PBMCs served as the sequencing template. Those enrolled as patients came out of an endocrinology department in Xi'an, China. Relying on iRepertoire HTBI primers and Arm-PCR of CDR3 regions, the team built TCR beta libraries. TCRdb reanalysed the multiplex PCR reads using MiXCR and keeps one entry per CDR3 protein. The table shows approximately 400,000 distinct CDR3 sequences, with roughly 15% occurring only once. These data were likewise used in another study, on T cells in Graves' hyperthyroidism and ophthalmopathy.

V and J are TRBV28 and TRBJ2-7; 7 bases agree with TRBD1. The clonotype originates from a woman between 40 and 55 years old with Graves disease. The sample here was peripheral blood mononuclear cells (PBMCs), taken at new diagnosis, from a patient treated with antithyroid drugs. The CDR3 reads CASSSGTVHEQYF. In DNA form, the CDR3 reads TGTGCCAGCAGTTCAGGGACAGTCCACGAGCAGTACTTC.